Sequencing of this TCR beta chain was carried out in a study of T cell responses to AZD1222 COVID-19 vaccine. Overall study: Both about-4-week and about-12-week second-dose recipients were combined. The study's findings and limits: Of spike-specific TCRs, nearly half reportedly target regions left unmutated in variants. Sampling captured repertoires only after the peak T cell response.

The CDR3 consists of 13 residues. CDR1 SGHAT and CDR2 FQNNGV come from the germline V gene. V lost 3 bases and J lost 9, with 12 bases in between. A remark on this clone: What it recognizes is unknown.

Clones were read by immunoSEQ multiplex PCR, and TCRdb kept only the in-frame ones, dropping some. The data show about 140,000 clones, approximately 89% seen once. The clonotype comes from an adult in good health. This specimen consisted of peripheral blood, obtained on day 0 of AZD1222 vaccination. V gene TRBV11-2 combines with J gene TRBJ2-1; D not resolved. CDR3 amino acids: CASSFPPGAEQFF. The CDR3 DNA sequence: TGTGCCAGCAGCTTCCCCCCGGGCGCTGAGCAGTTCTTC.